This passage covers 27 T cell receptor beta chains from one sample sequenced in a study. TCRdb recomputed calls from the 5' RACE reads with MiXCR, one row per CDR3 protein. The profile covers about 40,000 distinct CDR3 sequences, with 22% appearing a single time and 3.5% to 4.5% taken by the ten largest. The sorted Tregs were CD4+CD25+CD127-/low cells. Material: Tregs sorted from a lymph node. The receptors were sampled from a female donor with breast cancer.

Details on this clonotype: The junction departs from germline at one end; a sequencing error may be responsible. This chain connects TRBV30 to TRBJ1-4; D gene uncertain. The CDR3 runs to 14 residues. Germline V gene lookup returns CDR1 GTSNPN and CDR2 SVGIG (reference sequence). The CDR3 region has the DNA TGTACCTGGAGCCTTAGACGAGCTAATGAAAAACTGTTTTTC. Protein: CTWSLRRANEKLFF.

The chain joins TRBV2 to TRBJ1-2; D is possibly TRBD1 (5 bases). V was pared by 4 bases and J by 2 bases, with 8 bases between. The CDR3 is 13 residues long. Per the germline V gene, CDR1 is SNHLY and CDR2 is FYNNEI. The CDR3 is CASSVWDNYGYTF. The CDR3 DNA reads as TGTGCCAGCAGTGTTTGGGACAACTATGGCTACACCTTC.

This clonotype was recorded a few times. The rearrangement links TRBV7-6 to TRBJ2-5; possible D gene TRBD2, 5 bases. The CDR3 length is 15 residues. With 4 bases removed from V and 1 base from J, the gap between germline ends came to 13 bases. Germline V CDR1 and CDR2: SGHVS, FNYEAQ. This CDR3 is CASSSTGGGQETQYF. The CDR3 nucleotides are TGTGCCAGCAGCTCTACGGGTGGAGGCCAAGAGACCCAGTACTTC. The entire variable domain, with the rest obtained from reference TRBV7-6 and TRBJ2-5, is as follows: GAGVSQSPRYKVTKRGQDVALRCDPISGHVSLYWYRQALGQGPEFLTYFNYEAQQDKSGLPNDRFSAERPEGSISTLTIQRTEQRDSAMYRCASSSTGGGQETQYFGPGTRLLVL.

This clonotype has a handful of counts. This chain connects TRBV12-3 or TRBV12-4 to TRBJ2-3; TRBD2 aligns across 7 bases. CDR3 size: 16 residues. The V and J ends lost 3 bases and 2 bases, in that order; junction bases with no gene match: 8. The CDR3 nucleotides read TGTGCCAGCAGTTTGCGGCTAGCGGATTCCACAGATACGCAGTATTTT. Residues: CASSLRLADSTDTQYF.

This clonotype was seen a handful of times. The J gene is TRBJ1-1, the V gene TRBV6-5, with TRBD1 matching over 7 bases. CDR3 length equals 12 residues. Germline V gene sequence: CDR1 MNHEY, CDR2 SVGAGI. The V and J ends lost 4 bases and 6 bases, in that order; junction bases with no gene match: 2. The CDR3 coding sequence is TGTGCCAGCAGTTTCGGGACAGCTGAAGCTTTCTTT. Protein product: CASSFGTAEAFF.

This chain joins TRBV7-2 and TRBJ2-3; D gene ambiguous. CDR1 is SGHTA and CDR2 is FQGNSA in the germline V gene. The CDR3 covers 13 residues. Trimming stripped 1 base from V and 4 bases from J, with 6 bases between. The CDR3 is CASSLDLPDTQYF. The CDR3 DNA is TGTGCCAGCAGCTTAGATCTCCCAGATACGCAGTATTTT. Full variable domain (rest looked up from reference TRBV7-2 and TRBJ2-3): GAGVSQSPSNKVTEKGKDVELRCDPISGHTALYWYRQSLGQGLEFLIYFQGNSAPDKSGLPSDRFSAERTGGSVSTLTIQRTQQEDSAVYLCASSLDLPDTQYFGPGTRLTVL.

A remark on this clonotype: This clone may be a read error of a much larger clone one base away. This chain joins TRBV28 and TRBJ2-1; D unclear. The CDR3 is 13 residues long. CDR1 and CDR2 from the germline V gene are MDHEN and SYDVKM. CDR3 bases: TGTGCCAGCAGCCCGTCCTCCTACAATGAGCGGTTCTTC. Translated, it gives CASSPSSYNERFF.

This clonotype came up a few times. The chain uses TRBV24-1 and TRBJ2-1; perhaps TRBD1 as D (6 bases). Trimming pared 6 bases from V and 4 bases from J, leaving 9 bases between. CDR1 and CDR2 (germline): KGHDR, SFDVKD. The CDR3 contains 13 residues. The CDR3 sequence: CATSNGQYNEQFF. The CDR3 nucleotides read TGTGCCACCAGTAATGGACAGTACAATGAGCAGTTCTTC.

On this clonotype: One end of the junction does not line up with germline, which may come from a read error. The rearrangement joins TRBV7-9 to TRBJ1-3; D not resolved. CDR1 is SEHNR, CDR2 FQNEAQ, per germline (reference sequence). The CDR3 totals 14 residues. CDR3 bases: TGTACCAGCAGTCCAAAGGGCTCTGGAAACACCATATATTTT. Protein product: CTSSPKGSGNTIYF.

V is TRBV2 and J is TRBJ2-1, with 9 bases lining up with TRBD1. V lost 7 bases, J lost 0 bases, and 16 bases stayed unmatched. The CDR3 contains 19 residues. Germline V gene data show CDR1 as SNHLY and CDR2 as FYNNEI. The DNA for the CDR3 is TGTGCCAGCACCCGTCCGGGACAGGGTAAATCTAGCTCCTACAATGAGCAGTTCTTC. This sequence encodes CASTRPGQGKSSSYNEQFF.

This clonotype has at least ten counts. The chain joins TRBV7-3 to TRBJ1-1; D not resolved. This CDR3 contains 14 residues. Germline V gene sequence: CDR1 SGHTA, CDR2 FQGTGA. Deletions cut 5 bases from V and 3 bases from J, with 13 bases between. The CDR3 loop is CASSPGVGYTEAFF. The CDR3 DNA follows: TGTGCCAGCAGCCCCGGGGTAGGGTACACTGAAGCTTTCTTT.

A few counts support this clonotype. The chain employs TRBV7-9 and TRBJ2-7; D uncertain. The CDR3 extends over 15 amino acids. Trimming stripped 1 base from V and 3 bases from J, with 13 bases between. In germline, CDR1 is SEHNR, CDR2 FQNEAQ (reference sequence). This CDR3 reads CASSLEGRDIYEQYF. CDR3 nucleotides: TGTGCCAGCAGCTTAGAGGGAAGGGATATCTACGAGCAGTACTTC.

V gene TRBV5-8 combines with J gene TRBJ2-3, with D perhaps matching TRBD1 (6 bases). The V end was cut by 0 bases, the J end by 0 bases, with 11 bases between. The V gene's germline CDR1 is SGHTS and CDR2 YDEGEE. CDR3 size: 16 residues. The CDR3 DNA is TGTGCCAGCAGCTTGGCTGGGACAACTAGCACAGATACGCAGTATTTT. Protein: CASSLAGTTSTDTQYF.

This clonotype was seen only a few times. V usage is TRBV9 and J usage is TRBJ2-3; D is uncertain. This CDR3 contains 15 residues. Germline lookup yields CDR1 SGDLS and CDR2 YYNGEE. V lost 2 bases, J lost 2 bases, and 12 bases lay in between. The CDR3 bases are TGTGCCAGCAGCGTTGACACCAGGATCACAGATACGCAGTATTTT. Its protein product is CASSVDTRITDTQYF. The full variable domain, rest sourced from reference TRBV9 and TRBJ2-3, is DSGVTQTPKHLITATGQRVTLRCSPRSGDLSVYWYQQSLDQGLQFLIQYYNGEERAKGNILERFSAQQFPDLHSELNLSSLELGDSALYFCASSVDTRITDTQYFGPGTRLTVL.

In the case of this clonotype: A much larger clone sits a single nucleotide away, making a read error possible. This chain joins TRBV15 and TRBJ2-1, with 10 positions matching TRBD2. The junction had 12 bases not matched to a gene; V was cut back by 0 bases and J by 4 bases. CDR1 is LNHNV, CDR2 YYDKDF, per germline (reference sequence). The CDR3 spans 19 residues. CDR3 DNA: TGTGCCACCAGCAGAGATGCAGCGGGAGGGCCAGGGGAATACAATGAGCAGTTCTTC. Translating it yields CATSRDAAGGPGEYNEQFF.

This chain joins TRBV15 and TRBJ1-1; D gene unclear. V lost 6 bases and J 0 bases, leaving 8 bases between the germline ends. The germline gives CDR1 LNHNV, CDR2 YYDKDF (reference sequence). The CDR3 totals 13 residues. In DNA, the CDR3 is TGTGCCACCAGACCGGCCATGAACACTGAAGCTTTCTTT. This codes for CATRPAMNTEAFF.

This rearrangement joins TRBV30 to TRBJ1-1, with D possibly matching TRBD1 (5 bases). The germline V gene has CDR1 GTSNPN and CDR2 SVGIG (reference sequence). This CDR3 is built from 13 residues. V lost 0 bases to trimming and J lost 5 bases, with 10 bases between them. The CDR3 is CAWSVMAGTEAFF. The CDR3, as DNA: TGTGCCTGGAGTGTAATGGCAGGGACTGAAGCTTTCTTT.

This clonotype was seen more than once but under ten times. The final CDR3 position lacks the conserved phenylalanine or tryptophan, pointing to a likely read error. The CDR3 DNA follows: TGTGCCGCACACCCCACCGGTGGGATGAACACTGAAGCTTTCCTT. Its translation: CAAHPTGGMNTEAFL. The rearrangement joins TRBV28 to TRBJ1-1; D unresolved. Germline V gene lookup returns CDR1 MDHEN and CDR2 SYDVKM. V gave up 11 bases and J gave up 0 bases, with 19 bases separating them. The CDR3 has 15 amino acids.

The rearrangement joins TRBV2 to TRBJ2-7, with D tentatively TRBD1 or TRBD2 (5 bases each). The CDR3 length is 15 residues. Trimming shortened V by 6 bases and J by 5 bases, and 20 bases separated the two germline ends. Germline V CDR1 and CDR2: SNHLY, FYNNEI. The CDR3 loop is CASRKFGAYVDEQYF. In nucleotides, the CDR3 is TGTGCCAGCAGGAAATTCGGGGCATATGTCGACGAGCAGTACTTC.

CDR3 nucleotide sequence: TGTGCCAGCAGTTACATGGCGGACTCCTACAATGAGCAGTTCTTC. Translated, it gives CASSYMADSYNEQFF. The chain uses TRBV6-2 or TRBV6-3 and TRBJ2-1; no firm D call. The CDR3 is made up of 15 amino acids. Germline assignment: CDR1 MNHEY and CDR2 SVGEGT. Trimming left V 2 bases short and J 0 bases short, with 8 bases between.

In this sample, this clonotype turned up a few times. This sequence joins TRBV27 and TRBJ2-7; TRBD2 matches at 11 bases. Germline V gives CDR1 MNHEY, CDR2 SMNVEV (reference sequence). V shed 4 bases, J shed 2 bases, and the junction held 7 bases outside the gene matches. This CDR3 spans 16 amino acids. The CDR3 coding sequence is TGTGCCAGCAGTTCGCTGACTAGCGGGGCAACCTACGAGCAGTACTTC. This sequence encodes CASSSLTSGATYEQYF.

The CDR3 spells CATSRGTEAFF. The CDR3 region has the DNA TGTGCCACCAGCAGAGGTACAGAAGCTTTCTTT. J is TRBJ1-1 and V is TRBV15; D call uncertain. The CDR3 extends over 11 amino acids. The V gene's germline CDR1 is LNHNV and CDR2 YYDKDF (reference sequence). V dropped 1 base and J dropped 8 bases, with 5 bases sitting between them.

The chain recombines TRBV7-2 with TRBJ2-1, with 7 positions matching TRBD1. Germline-derived CDR1 and CDR2 are SGHTA and FQGNSA. This CDR3 is 15 amino acids long. The J segment lost 5 bases and the V segment lost 1 base, leaving 5 bases of the junction unmatched. The CDR3 loop is CASSLEGQYNNEQFF. The CDR3 nucleotides read TGTGCCAGCAGCTTAGAGGGACAGTACAACAATGAGCAGTTCTTC. The variable domain in full, with the rest retrieved from reference TRBV7-2 and TRBJ2-1, is GAGVSQSPSNKVTEKGKDVELRCDPISGHTALYWYRQSLGQGLEFLIYFQGNSAPDKSGLPSDRFSAERTGGSVSTLTIQRTQQEDSAVYLCASSLEGQYNNEQFFGPGTRLTVL.

This clonotype was recorded many times. The V gene is TRBV20-1, the J gene TRBJ2-1, with D possibly being TRBD2 (6 bases). CDR3 length equals 15 residues. V was pared by 0 bases and J by 4 bases, with 13 bases between. Germline CDR1 DFQATT, CDR2 SNEGSKA (reference sequence). CDR3 in amino acids: CSARDYGSPYNEQFF. CDR3 DNA sequence: TGCAGTGCTAGAGATTACGGGAGCCCTTACAATGAGCAGTTCTTC.

This rearrangement joins TRBV7-9 to TRBJ2-4; perhaps TRBD2 as D (5 bases). The CDR3 runs 13 residues. Germline V gene data show CDR1 as SEHNR and CDR2 as FQNEAQ (reference sequence). The V end lost 2 bases, the J end lost 7 bases, and 9 bases lay between the germline ends. The CDR3 DNA reads TGTGCCAGCAGCTTACCGCAGCGGAACATTCAGTACTTC. This gives the protein CASSLPQRNIQYF.

This clonotype was seen only a few times. This sequence may be a read error, since a much larger clone differs from it by one base. The chain joins TRBV6-5 to TRBJ1-6, with D perhaps matching TRBD1 (6 bases). The germline V gene has CDR1 MNHEY and CDR2 SVGAGI. The CDR3 has 14 amino acids. Here the CDR3 DNA reads TGTACCAGCAGTTACTCGCACAGGGATTCACCCCTCCACTTT. Protein sequence: CTSSYSHRDSPLHF.

Points on this clonotype: A much larger clone lies a single base off, so this may be a read error. This sequence joins TRBV20-1 and TRBJ2-7; D gene uncertain. Germline values: CDR1 DFQATT, CDR2 SNEGSKA (reference sequence). The CDR3 spans 17 residues. Trimming took 0 bases from V and 3 from J, leaving 21 bases between them. The CDR3 region is CSARDGARETRYYEQYF. CDR3 DNA sequence: TGCAGTGCTAGAGATGGCGCAAGAGAAACAAGATACTACGAGCAGTACTTC.